This T cell receptor (beta chain) was sequenced during a study of T cells in Graves' hyperthyroidism and ophthalmopathy (dated by TCRdb to between 2018 and 2020). Concerning the study at large: Peripheral blood samples were taken at initial diagnosis, before any treatment was given. The 100 discovery patients were randomly split 7:3 into training and test sets. An independent validation cohort of under 20 hyperthyroidism patients and approximately 16 patients who later progressed to ophthalmopathy tested prospective prediction of ophthalmopathy. The paper describes TCR Vbeta CDR3 sequencing of about 140 peripheral blood samples, made up of under 50 ophthalmopathy patients, roughly 72 hyperthyroidism patients and about 17 progressor patients. In addition, the study compared T-cell repertoires in thyroid tissue and in blood from over 5 Graves' hyperthyroidism patients. Once sampling was done, hyperthyroidism patients were given methimazole at a starting dose of 30 mg daily, whereas ophthalmopathy patients were given high-dose intravenous methylprednisolone. To identify distinguishing TCR V-J signatures, a discovery cohort of about 95 patients was used, comprising 40 to 45 with Graves' ophthalmopathy and around 57 with stable Graves' hyperthyroidism. General findings and caveats noted by the study authors: A model built on a 13 V-J signature distinguished ophthalmopathy from stable hyperthyroidism, reaching roughly 88% sensitivity and around 81% specificity in cross-validation and 80%/75% in testing. Most expanded thyroid clonotypes (frequency above 0.001) were also detected in blood, suggesting blood repertoires may reflect thyroid immune responses. Sample size was not statistically predetermined, and investigators were not blinded to group allocation. In validation, the model predicted progression to ophthalmopathy a median of around 6.5 months before onset, with roughly 70% sensitivity and 72.22% specificity.

Moderately to severely active disease, a Clinical Activity Score of at least 3, a NOSPECS grade of at least 4, and a duration under 3 months were present in ophthalmopathy patients. Any patient with an uncontrolled infection, another autoimmune disease, pregnancy or lactation was excluded. Diagnoses relied on clinical symptoms, serum thyroxine and TRAb, thyroid ultrasound and orbital computed tomography. PBMCs were isolated from about 9.2 ml of fresh peripheral blood by Ficoll-Paque density gradient centrifugation. Total RNA was extracted using Trizol reagent, and RNA quality was assessed on an Agilent 2100 Bioanalyzer. Turning to this clonotype: The antigen it recognizes is unknown. No quality values exist for individual bases; no much larger clone is one base distant.

The TCR beta CDR3 regions were amplified from RNA transcripts. The TCR CDR3 was subjected to a first round of RT-PCR using the HTBI primer set and the Qiagen OneStep RT-PCR kit. Libraries were constructed in a second round of multiplex PCR, after which size selection and purification were performed. The libraries were sequenced on an Illumina HiSeq2000 using paired-end 100 bp reads. The authors processed their data as follows. SOAPnuke was used to process the raw data, removing reads that contained adapters or uncalled bases, had a mean Phred below 15, or lacked an exact match to the constant primer or identifier. High-quality paired reads were merged with COPE v1.2.5, and unique nucleotide sequences were defined as clonotypes. Clonotypes were aligned to IMGT TRBV, TRBD and TRBJ reference segments using MiTCR v1.1. The analysis was restricted to V-J combinations with a frequency above 0.0001, which together covered 99% to 99.2% of the repertoires. The TCS score was defined as the ratio of F50 (clonal expansion) to E x V (chaos), calculated using BLOSUM62-based TCRdist between CDR3 peptides within each V-J. Welch's t-statistics and random forest reduced around 550 V-J features to 13, which were used in a naive Bayes classifier (R e1071). Using fastp trimming at Q25 and MiXCR clonotype assembly, TCRdb reanalyzed the public sequencing data and kept in-frame beta chains. Rows matching on CDR3 protein sequence are summarized as one entry with the most common DNA and genes. TCRdb, not the original authors, processed these V and J calls. Within this sample are about 520,000 distinct CDR3 sequences, with around 22% of them counted one time only. 11% of the sample comes from the top ten.

Sequencing was done on a sample of blood. This clonotype originated in a woman in her twenties or thirties with Graves' ophthalmopathy.

The DNA reads TGTGCCAGCAGCTACGGGCAAACTGAAGCTTTCTTT. This encodes CASSYGQTEAFF. The chain is made from TRBV6-2 or TRBV6-3 and TRBJ1-1; the D gene lacks a confident call. The CDR3 has 12 amino acids, counting the end cysteine and phenylalanine. Only the CDR3 part of the read is kept: 36 bases, read in frame from the first base. Reading the germline V gene gives CDR1 MNHEY and CDR2 SVGEGT. Trimming takes 6 bases from V and 5 bases from J, and the germline ends sit 10 bases apart.